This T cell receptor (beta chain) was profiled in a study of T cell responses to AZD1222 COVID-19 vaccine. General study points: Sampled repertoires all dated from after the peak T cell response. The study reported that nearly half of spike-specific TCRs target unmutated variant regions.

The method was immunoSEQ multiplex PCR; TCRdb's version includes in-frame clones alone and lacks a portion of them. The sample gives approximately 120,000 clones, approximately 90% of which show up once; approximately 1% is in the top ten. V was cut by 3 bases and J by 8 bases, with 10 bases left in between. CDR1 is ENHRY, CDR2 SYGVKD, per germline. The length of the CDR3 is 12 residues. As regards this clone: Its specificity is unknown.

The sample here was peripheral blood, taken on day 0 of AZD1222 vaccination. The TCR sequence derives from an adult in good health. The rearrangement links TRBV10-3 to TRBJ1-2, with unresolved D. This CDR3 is CAISDSGWGYTF. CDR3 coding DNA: TGTGCCATCAGTGACTCGGGCTGGGGCTACACCTTC.